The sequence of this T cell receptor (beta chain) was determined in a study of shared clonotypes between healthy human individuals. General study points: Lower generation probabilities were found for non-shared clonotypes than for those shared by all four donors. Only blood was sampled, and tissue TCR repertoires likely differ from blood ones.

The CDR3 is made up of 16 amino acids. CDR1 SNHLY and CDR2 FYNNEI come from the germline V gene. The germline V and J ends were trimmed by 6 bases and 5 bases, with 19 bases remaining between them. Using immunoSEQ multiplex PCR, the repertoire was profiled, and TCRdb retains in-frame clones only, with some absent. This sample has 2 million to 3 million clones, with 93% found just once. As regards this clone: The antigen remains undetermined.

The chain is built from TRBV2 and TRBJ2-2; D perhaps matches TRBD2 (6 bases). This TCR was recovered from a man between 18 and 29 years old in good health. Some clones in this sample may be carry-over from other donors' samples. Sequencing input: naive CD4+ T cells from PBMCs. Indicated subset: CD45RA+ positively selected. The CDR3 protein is CASSPLAGRGTGELFF. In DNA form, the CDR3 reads TGTGCCAGCAGCCCCCTGGCGGGAAGGGGTACCGGGGAGCTGTTTTTT. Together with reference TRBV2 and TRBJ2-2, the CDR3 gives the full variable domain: EPEVTQTPSHQVTQMGQEVILRCVPISNHLYFYWYRQILGQKVEFLVSFYNNEISEKSEIFDDQFSVERPDGSNFTLKIRSTKLEDSAMYFCASSPLAGRGTGELFFGEGSRLTVL.